The 7 T cell receptor beta chains below come from one sample, sequenced in a study of shared clonotypes between healthy human individuals. The table came from immunoSEQ multiplex PCR; TCRdb's copy has only in-frame clones and leaves some out. Found here are about 2.3 million clones, over 90% of them singletons; the top ten hold around 0.4%. Sample: naive CD4+ T cells from PBMCs. Subset noted: CD45RA+ positively selected. These TCRs come from a man younger than 30 in good health. Some clones in this sample may be carry-over from other donors' samples.

The chain couples TRBV15 to TRBJ1-4; 7 nucleotides align to TRBD1. This CDR3 spans 15 amino acids. Germline CDR1 LNHNV, CDR2 YYDKDF (reference sequence). The trim removed 5 bases at V and 3 bases at J, leaving 6 bases unmatched. CDR3 sequence (DNA): TGTGCCACCAGCGCCCCCGGGACAGCTAATGAAAAACTGTTTTTT. It encodes CATSAPGTANEKLFF.

The chain employs TRBV27 and TRBJ2-2; TRBD2 is a possible D gene (5 bases). Trimming removed 5 bases from V and 6 bases from J, with 16 bases in between. Per germline, CDR1 MNHEY and CDR2 SMNVEV (reference sequence). This CDR3 spans 15 amino acids. DNA of the CDR3: TGTGCCAGCAGTACCGACGGGCGGAGGCCCGGGGAGCTGTTTTTT. Protein product: CASSTDGRRPGELFF.

The chain couples TRBV28 to TRBJ1-2; D uncertain. V lost 7 bases, J lost 5 bases, and 17 bases lay in between. The V gene's germline CDR1 is MDHEN and CDR2 SYDVKM. The CDR3 contains 14 residues. This CDR3 reads CASTPGVRGYGYTF. The CDR3 DNA reads as TGTGCCAGCACCCCCGGGGTACGAGGGTATGGCTACACCTTC.

The CDR3 is CASKTGLNNYGYTF. The CDR3 DNA reads TGTGCCAGCAAAACAGGGCTGAATAACTATGGCTACACCTTC. The gene calls are TRBV19 and TRBJ1-2, with a tentative D call TRBD1 (6 bases). The V end lost 9 bases, the J end lost 1 base, and 15 bases lay between the germline ends. Germline V gives CDR1 LNHDA, CDR2 SQIVND (reference sequence). This CDR3 region has 14 residues.

V usage is TRBV2 and J usage is TRBJ2-7; 9 positions match TRBD2. This CDR3 spans 11 amino acids. The V gene end was trimmed by 8 bases and the J gene end by 6 bases; junction bases not matched to a gene: 2. Germline V lookup: CDR1 SNHLY, CDR2 FYNNEI. The CDR3 sequence: CASLAGAEQYF. CDR3 sequence (DNA): TGTGCCAGCTTAGCGGGGGCCGAGCAGTACTTC.

The chain links TRBV10-2 to TRBJ2-2; D gene unclear. The germline V gene has CDR1 WSHSY and CDR2 SAAADI. The CDR3 is 13 amino acids. V was pared by 6 bases and J by 0 bases, with 5 bases between. CDR3 sequence: CASRTANTGELFF. The DNA of the CDR3 is TGCGCCAGCAGAACAGCGAACACCGGGGAGCTGTTTTTT.

CDR3 in DNA: TGTGCCAGCAGCTTAGCGGGCGATAACACCGGGGAGCTGTTTTTT. Translation: CASSLAGDNTGELFF. V gene TRBV7-2 combines with J gene TRBJ2-2; no clear D gene. This CDR3 is built from 15 residues. V lost 0 bases, J lost 2 bases, and 7 bases lay in between. Germline V gene sequence: CDR1 SGHTA, CDR2 FQGNSA. Variable domain in full (rest from reference TRBV7-2 and TRBJ2-2): GAGVSQSPSNKVTEKGKDVELRCDPISGHTALYWYRQSLGQGLEFLIYFQGNSAPDKSGLPSDRFSAERTGGSVSTLTIQRTQQEDSAVYLCASSLAGDNTGELFFGEGSRLTVL.